Here is one T cell receptor (beta chain) with its context. This sample stems from a study of blood T cell repertoires in COVID-19. Study-level background: Both acute and convalescent COVID-19 samples were obtained from the United States, Italy and Spain.

Germline loops: CDR1 SNHLY, CDR2 FYNNEI. V trimming: 6 bases; J trimming: 3 bases; junction bases outside the gene matches: 2. The CDR3 is 12 amino acids. Original handling: Nucleated cell counts were estimated from reference gene primer amplification. Produced via immunoSEQ multiplex PCR; TCRdb's table is partial and in-frame only. V and J calls and clone size are as listed in that table; D and trimming were resolved from the DNA. The sample carries under 250,000 clones, 80% to 90% recorded once. The clonotype was recovered from a human donor in a cohort sampled during active COVID-19. The source material was peripheral blood. The genes are TRBV2 and TRBJ2-7; TRBD1 aligns across 7 bases. This chain's CDR3 is CASRRQGYEQYF. CDR3 DNA sequence: TGTGCCAGCAGGAGACAGGGCTACGAGCAGTACTTC.